A selection of T cell receptor beta chains follows, all from one sample in a study of prognosis after radiotherapy for stage I lung cancer. TCRdb redid the calling of the multiplex PCR reads with MiXCR, one entry per CDR3 protein. The sample holds fewer than 40,000 distinct CDR3 sequences, around 48% seen once. The sequencing used PBMCs, collected before or after stereotactic body radiation therapy (not recorded which). These receptors all stem from a donor of 50 years or more with non-small cell lung cancer. The CDR3 runs from the conserved cysteine through the conserved F or W. The D gene is left open where the match is weak. The size of a clone is reported for some rows only, either as once, few or many, or as a class for expanded clones.

J,V,D,size,DNA,CDR3
TRBJ2-7,TRBV19,TRBD1,many,TGTGCCAGTAGTCCGAGGGGACAGGGGGGTTCCTACGAGCAGTACTTC,CASSPRGQGGSYEQYF
TRBJ2-5,TRBV5-1,.,many,TGCGCCAGCAGCTCGGGGTACCAAGAGACCCAGTACTTC,CASSSGYQETQYF
TRBJ2-4,TRBV11-1,TRBD2,.,TGTGCCAGCAGCTTAGGACTAGCGGGAAACATTCAGTACTTC,CASSLGLAGNIQYF
TRBJ1-3,TRBV9,.,many,TGTGCCAGCAGCTCCGCGGCCCGGGACACCTACCGATATTTT,CASSSAARDTYRYF
TRBJ2-3,TRBV7-2,.,once,TGTGCCAGCAGCTCGGACTACCTTAGCACAGATACGCAGTATTTT,CASSSDYLSTDTQYF
TRBJ2-7,TRBV9,TRBD1,.,TGTGCCAGCAGAGTAAAGACAGGGGGATACGAGCAGTACTTC,CASRVKTGGYEQYF
TRBJ2-7,TRBV9,.,many,TGTGCCAGCAGCGTAGGGCAGGTTCAGGCGGACTACGAGCAGTACTTC,CASSVGQVQADYEQYF
TRBJ2-7,TRBV20-1,TRBD1,many,TGCAGTGCTATTTCAGGGGGCGCGTCCTACGAGCAGTACTTC,CSAISGGASYEQYF
TRBJ1-5,TRBV2,.,many,TGTGCCAGTGAGAAGGGGAGGGGTCCCAACCAGCCCCAGCATTTT,CASEKGRGPNQPQHF
TRBJ2-1,TRBV6-9,TRBD2,once,TGTGCCAGCAGTTGGGGACTAGCGGGAGTCGGGGGATACAATGAGCAGTTCTTC,CASSWGLAGVGGYNEQFF
TRBJ2-3,TRBV24-1,TRBD1,many,TGTGCCACCAGTGATTATACAGGGGGAAGCACAGATACGCAGTATTTT,CATSDYTGGSTDTQYF
TRBJ2-7,TRBV12-3/TRBV12-4,.,.,TGTGCCAGCAGCCCCAACGGGGTGAACGAGCGGTACTTC,CASSPNGVNERYF
TRBJ2-2,TRBV29-1,.,.,TGCAGCGTTGGAAAGGGCGTTCTGGTCGACACCGTGGATCTGTTTTTT,CSVGKGVLVDTVDLFF
TRBJ1-2,TRBV19,.,.,TGTGCCAGTAGGAGATCCGGGCGCGACCTTTCTTTTAACTATGGCTACACCTTC,CASRRSGRDLSFNYGYTF
TRBJ2-7,TRBV20-1,TRBD2,.,TGCAGTGTCCCGGGAGGTGGAGCGGGGCTTCCCTACGAGCAGTACTTC,CSVPGGGAGLPYEQYF
TRBJ2-5,TRBV12-5,.,many,TGTGCTAGTGGTCGGGACCGAGGGGAGACCCAGTACTTC,CASGRDRGETQYF
TRBJ2-2,TRBV6-2/TRBV6-3,TRBD1,many,TGTGCCAGCAGTTATCCCAGGGGGCGGGCCGGGGAGCTGTTTTTT,CASSYPRGRAGELFF
TRBJ2-5,TRBV20-1,.,many,TGCAGTGCTAGAGAACCGAAAGAGACCCAGTACTTC,CSAREPKETQYF
TRBJ2-5,TRBV11-3,.,few,TGTGCCAGCAGCTTAGGCAGGGTCTCGTTAGGGGAGACCCAGTACTTC,CASSLGRVSLGETQYF
TRBJ2-7,TRBV28,.,.,TGTGCCAGCATCCCCTCGGGCGGTCGACCTTACGATCAGTACTTC,CASIPSGGRPYDQYF
TRBJ2-7,TRBV2,TRBD2,.,TGTGCCAGCAGGCTAGCGGGCGGGTCCTACGAGCATTACTTC,CASRLAGGSYEHYF
TRBJ1-1,TRBV7-2,.,.,TGTGCCAGCATCAGGTCGACAGGCCTGAACACTGAAGCTTTCTTT,CASIRSTGLNTEAFF
TRBJ2-1,TRBV5-4,.,many,TGTGCCAGCAGCACCAGGACTCTCAATGAGCAGTTCTTC,CASSTRTLNEQFF
TRBJ1-1,TRBV7-2,TRBD1,.,TGTGCCAGCAGCTTAGTCCAGGGGGGAATCGGTTCGGTCACTGAAGCTTTCTTT,CASSLVQGGIGSVTEAFF
TRBJ1-6,TRBV2,.,.,TGTACCAGCATTGGGACCAAGGGCCTCGGTTCACCCCTCCACTTT,CTSIGTKGLGSPLHF
TRBJ1-2,TRBV20-1,.,many,TGCAGTGCTCTGGACAGAACCAACTATGGCTACACCTTC,CSALDRTNYGYTF
TRBJ1-2,TRBV6-8,.,.,TGTGCCAGCAGTTACTCAGGTGCAGGGTACTATGGCTACACCTTC,CASSYSGAGYYGYTF
TRBJ2-6,TRBV14,.,.,TGTGCCAGCAAGGGTTGGTCCAACGTCCTGACTTTC,CASKGWSNVLTF
TRBJ2-3,TRBV9,.,many,TGTGCCAGCAGCGTAGCGGTACCAGATACGCAGTATTTT,CASSVAVPDTQYF
TRBJ1-6,TRBV2,TRBD1,many,TGTGCCAGCAACAACAGGGGGTCCTATAATTCACCCCTCCACTTT,CASNNRGSYNSPLHF
TRBJ1-3,TRBV7-9,.,many,TGTGCCAGCAGCTTTGTTGGGAGGGGCTCTGGAAACACCATATATTTT,CASSFVGRGSGNTIYF
TRBJ1-2,TRBV30,TRBD1,medium-sized,TGTGCCTGGGAGACAGGGCCCGTCTATGGCTACACCTTC,CAWETGPVYGYTF
TRBJ2-1,TRBV27,.,many,TGTGCCAGCAGTTTATACCCTCGGGGGTCCACCTACAATGAGCAGTTCTTC,CASSLYPRGSTYNEQFF
TRBJ2-5,TRBV3-1,.,.,TGTGCCAGCAGCCAAGATTCAGGAATCCAAGAGACCCAGTACTTC,CASSQDSGIQETQYF
TRBJ1-1,TRBV28,.,medium-sized,TGTGCCAGCAGGTCCGGGGGGCTGGCGAACACTGAAGCTTTCTTT,CASRSGGLANTEAFF
TRBJ1-2,TRBV6-5,TRBD1,.,TGTGCCAGCAGTTACCTTGCCGGGACAGGGCTTGACTATGGCTACACCTTC,CASSYLAGTGLDYGYTF
TRBJ2-7,TRBV14,.,.,TGTTCCAGCAGCCAGGGGTATTGGAGGGAGTCTTACGAGCAGTACTTC,CSSSQGYWRESYEQYF
TRBJ2-2,TRBV9,TRBD2,medium-sized,TGTGCCAGCAGCTCTACTAGCGGGAGGGCCACCGGGGAGCTGTTTTTT,CASSSTSGRATGELFF